The subject of this entry is one T cell receptor beta chain. Its antigen is not identified. The record originates from a study of graft-versus-host responses after intestinal transplantation. The study's findings and limits: Researchers found peak circulating GvH clone levels linked to early post-transplant HvG declines. Across patients carrying graft-donor T cell macrochimerism, allografts held high graft-versus-host to host-versus-graft clonal ratios.

Germline loops: CDR1 SGHNT, CDR2 YYREEE (reference sequence). The length of the CDR3 is 14 residues. The V segment lost 5 bases and the J segment 5 bases; nucleotides outside the gene matches: 7. The protocol was immunoSEQ multiplex PCR, while the TCRdb copy is restricted to in-frame clones and leaves out a portion. The table lists 40,000 to 55,000 clones, 65% to 85% of them singletons. J is TRBJ2-5 and V is TRBV5-4; TRBD1 agrees at 9 bases. Source: unstimulated CD4+ T cells sorted from spleen or lymph node cells, taken before transplant. The source of this sequence is a human donor who was the organ donor for an intestinal transplant. The CDR3 nucleotides are TGTGCCAGCAGGCACACAGGGGGCGGGGAGACCCAGTACTTC. This codes for CASRHTGGGETQYF.